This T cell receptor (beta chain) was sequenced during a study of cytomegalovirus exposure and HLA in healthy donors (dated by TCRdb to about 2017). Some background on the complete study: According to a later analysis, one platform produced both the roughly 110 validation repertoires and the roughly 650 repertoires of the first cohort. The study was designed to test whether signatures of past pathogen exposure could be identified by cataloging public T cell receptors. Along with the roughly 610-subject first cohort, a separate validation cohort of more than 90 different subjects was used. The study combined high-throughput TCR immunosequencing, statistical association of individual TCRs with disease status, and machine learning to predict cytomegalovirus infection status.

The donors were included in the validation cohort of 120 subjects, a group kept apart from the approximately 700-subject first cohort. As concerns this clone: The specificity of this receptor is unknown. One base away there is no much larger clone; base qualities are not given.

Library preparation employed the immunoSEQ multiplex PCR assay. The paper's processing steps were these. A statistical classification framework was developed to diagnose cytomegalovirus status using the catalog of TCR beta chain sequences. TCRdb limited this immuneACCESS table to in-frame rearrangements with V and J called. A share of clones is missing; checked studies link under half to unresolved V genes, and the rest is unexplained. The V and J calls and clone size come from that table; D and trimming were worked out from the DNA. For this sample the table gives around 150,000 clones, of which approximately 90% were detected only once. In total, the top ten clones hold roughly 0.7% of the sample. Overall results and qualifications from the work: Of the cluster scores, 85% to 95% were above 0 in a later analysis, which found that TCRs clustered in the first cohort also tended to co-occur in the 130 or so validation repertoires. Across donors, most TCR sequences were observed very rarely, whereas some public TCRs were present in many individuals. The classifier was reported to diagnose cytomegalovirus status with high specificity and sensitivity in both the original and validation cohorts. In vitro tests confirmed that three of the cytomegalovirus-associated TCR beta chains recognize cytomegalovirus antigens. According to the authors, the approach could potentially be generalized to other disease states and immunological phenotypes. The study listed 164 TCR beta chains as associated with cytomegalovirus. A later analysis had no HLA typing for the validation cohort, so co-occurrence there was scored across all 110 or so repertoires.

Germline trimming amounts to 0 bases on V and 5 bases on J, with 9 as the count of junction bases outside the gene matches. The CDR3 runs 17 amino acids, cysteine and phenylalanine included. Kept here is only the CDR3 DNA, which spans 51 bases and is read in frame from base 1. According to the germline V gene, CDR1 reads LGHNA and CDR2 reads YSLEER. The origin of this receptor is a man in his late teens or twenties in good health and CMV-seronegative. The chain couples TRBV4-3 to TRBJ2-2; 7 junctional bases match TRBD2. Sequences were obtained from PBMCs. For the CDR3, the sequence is CASSQEGGSASTGELFF. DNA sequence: TGCGCCAGCAGCCAAGAAGGCGGGAGTGCGAGTACCGGGGAGCTGTTTTTT.